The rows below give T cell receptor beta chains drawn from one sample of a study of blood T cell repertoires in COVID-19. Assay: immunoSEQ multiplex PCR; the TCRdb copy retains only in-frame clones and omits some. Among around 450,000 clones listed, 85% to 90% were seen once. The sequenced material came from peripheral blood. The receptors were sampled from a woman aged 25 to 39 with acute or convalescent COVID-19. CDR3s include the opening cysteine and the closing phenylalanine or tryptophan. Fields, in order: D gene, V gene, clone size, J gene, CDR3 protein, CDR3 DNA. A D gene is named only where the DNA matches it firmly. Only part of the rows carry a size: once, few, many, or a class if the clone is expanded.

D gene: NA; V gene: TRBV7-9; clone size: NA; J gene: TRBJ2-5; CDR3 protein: CASSLVTQRSQETQYF; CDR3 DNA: TGTGCCAGCAGCTTAGTAACCCAACGGTCGCAAGAGACCCAGTACTTC
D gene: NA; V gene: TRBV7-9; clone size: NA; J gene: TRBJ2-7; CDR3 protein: CASSLVPESSYEQYF; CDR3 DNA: TGTGCCAGCAGTCTAGTACCGGAAAGCTCCTACGAGCAGTACTTC
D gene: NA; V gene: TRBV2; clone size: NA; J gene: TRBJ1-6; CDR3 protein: CASSEALTPNSPLHF; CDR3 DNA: TGTGCCAGCAGTGAAGCGCTAACGCCCAATTCACCCCTCCACTTT
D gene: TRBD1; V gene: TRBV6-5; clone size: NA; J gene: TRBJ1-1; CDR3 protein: CASRTDRGLNTEAFF; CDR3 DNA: TGTGCCAGCAGAACCGACAGGGGCCTGAACACTGAAGCTTTCTTT
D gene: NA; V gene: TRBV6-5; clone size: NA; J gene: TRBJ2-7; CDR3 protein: CASSYGQGGYEQYF; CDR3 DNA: TGTGCCAGCAGTTACGGGCAGGGGGGATACGAGCAGTACTTC
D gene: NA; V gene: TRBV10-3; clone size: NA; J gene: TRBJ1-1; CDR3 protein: CANRDNRNTEAFF; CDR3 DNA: TGTGCCAACCGGGACAACCGGAACACTGAAGCTTTCTTT
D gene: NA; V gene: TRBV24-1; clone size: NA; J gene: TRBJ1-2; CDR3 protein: CATSDRDIYGYTF; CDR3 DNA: TGTGCCACCAGTGATCGGGACATCTATGGCTACACCTTC
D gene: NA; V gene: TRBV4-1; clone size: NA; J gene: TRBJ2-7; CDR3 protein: CASSSPTERGEQYF; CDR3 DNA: TGCGCCAGCAGCTCCCCGACAGAGCGAGGCGAGCAGTACTTC
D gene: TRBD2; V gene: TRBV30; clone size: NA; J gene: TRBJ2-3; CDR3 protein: CAWSRGSGGADTQYF; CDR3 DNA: TGTGCCTGGAGTCGGGGTAGCGGGGGGGCAGATACGCAGTATTTT
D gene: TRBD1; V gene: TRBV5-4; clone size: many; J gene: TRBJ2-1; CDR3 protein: CASSKGVGQGSNEQFF; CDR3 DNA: TGTGCCAGCAGCAAGGGGGTGGGACAGGGGTCCAATGAGCAGTTCTTC
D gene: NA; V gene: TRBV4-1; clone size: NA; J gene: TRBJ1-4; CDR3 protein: CASSQDRKSGTPVYEKLFF; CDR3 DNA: TGCGCCAGCAGCCAAGATCGAAAGTCTGGGACACCCGTTTATGAAAAACTGTTTTTT
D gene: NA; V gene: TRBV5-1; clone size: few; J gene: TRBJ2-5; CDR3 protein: CASSFEGTTQYF; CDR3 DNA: TGCGCCAGCAGCTTCGAGGGTACGACCCAGTACTTC
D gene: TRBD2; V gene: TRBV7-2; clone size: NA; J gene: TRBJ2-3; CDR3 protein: CASSSSGGASDTQYF; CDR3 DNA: TGTGCCAGCAGCTCAAGCGGGGGGGCGTCAGATACGCAGTATTTT
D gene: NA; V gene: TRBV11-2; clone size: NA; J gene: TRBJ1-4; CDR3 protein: CASSLRQGLNEKLFF; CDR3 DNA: TGTGCCAGCAGCTTACGGCAGGGCCTTAATGAAAAACTGTTTTTT
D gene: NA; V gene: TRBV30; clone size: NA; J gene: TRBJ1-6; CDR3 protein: CAWGLRGRYNSPLHF; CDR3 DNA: TGTGCCTGGGGACTCAGGGGAAGGTATAATTCACCCCTCCACTTT
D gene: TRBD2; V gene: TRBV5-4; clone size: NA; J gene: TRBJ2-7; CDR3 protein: CASSPGLAGSYEQYF; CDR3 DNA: TGTGCCAGCAGCCCGGGACTAGCGGGGAGTTACGAGCAGTACTTC
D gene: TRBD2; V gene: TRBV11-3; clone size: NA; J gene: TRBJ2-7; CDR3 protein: CASSFPCWGGEPYEQYF; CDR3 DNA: TGTGCCAGCAGCTTTCCCTGCTGGGGGGGGGAGCCCTACGAGCAGTACTTC
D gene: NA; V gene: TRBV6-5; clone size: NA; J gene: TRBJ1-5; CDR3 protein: CASSSLSQPQHF; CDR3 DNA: TGTGCCAGCAGTAGCCTTAGTCAGCCCCAGCATTTT
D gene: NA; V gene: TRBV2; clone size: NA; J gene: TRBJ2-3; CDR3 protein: CASSDTTNTQYF; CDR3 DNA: TGTGCCAGCAGTGACACAACTAATACGCAGTATTTT
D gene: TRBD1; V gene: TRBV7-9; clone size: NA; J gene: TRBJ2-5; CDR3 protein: CASSRSTGGETQYF; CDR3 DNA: TGTGCCAGCAGCCGAAGCACAGGGGGGGAGACCCAGTACTTC
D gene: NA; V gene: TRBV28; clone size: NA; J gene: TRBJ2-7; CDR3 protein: CASSLSTTNEQYF; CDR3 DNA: TGTGCCAGCAGTTTGTCTACGACTAACGAGCAGTACTTC
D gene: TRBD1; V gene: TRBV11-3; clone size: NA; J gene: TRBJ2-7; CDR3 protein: CASSPGTELSYEQYF; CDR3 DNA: TGTGCCAGCAGCCCCGGGACAGAACTCTCCTACGAGCAGTACTTC
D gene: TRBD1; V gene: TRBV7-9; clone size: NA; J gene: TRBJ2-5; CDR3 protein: CASSTAGTGEETQYF; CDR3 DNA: TGTGCCAGCAGCACCGCCGGGACAGGGGAAGAGACCCAGTACTTC
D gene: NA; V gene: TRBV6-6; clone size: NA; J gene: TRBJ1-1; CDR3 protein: CAATAPAANTEAFF; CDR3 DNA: TGTGCCGCTACGGCCCCGGCGGCGAACACTGAAGCTTTCTTT
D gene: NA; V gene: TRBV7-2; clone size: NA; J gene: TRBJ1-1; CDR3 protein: CASSLQIQYWSEAFF; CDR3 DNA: TGTGCCAGCAGCTTACAAATCCAATACTGGTCTGAAGCTTTCTTT
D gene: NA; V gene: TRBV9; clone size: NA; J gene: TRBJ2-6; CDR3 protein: CASSQAPRDSGANVLTF; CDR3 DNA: TGTGCCAGCAGCCAGGCTCCCAGGGACTCTGGGGCCAACGTCCTGACTTTC
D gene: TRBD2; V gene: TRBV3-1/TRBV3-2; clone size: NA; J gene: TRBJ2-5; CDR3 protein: CASSQEGGGETQYF; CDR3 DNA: TGTGCCAGCAGCCAAGAGGGCGGGGGGGAGACCCAGTACTTC
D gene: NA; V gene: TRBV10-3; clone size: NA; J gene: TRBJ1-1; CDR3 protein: CAISDRKGLVTEAFF; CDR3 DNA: TGTGCCATCAGTGATCGGAAGGGGCTGGTGACTGAAGCTTTCTTT
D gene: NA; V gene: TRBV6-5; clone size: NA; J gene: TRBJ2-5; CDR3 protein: CASSRLPGTQYF; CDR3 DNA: TGTGCCAGCAGTCGGTTGCCTGGGACCCAGTACTTC
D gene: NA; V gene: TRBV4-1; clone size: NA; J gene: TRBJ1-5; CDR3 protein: CASSQGRGDQPQHF; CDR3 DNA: TGCGCCAGCAGCCAAGGCCGGGGGGATCAGCCCCAGCATTTT
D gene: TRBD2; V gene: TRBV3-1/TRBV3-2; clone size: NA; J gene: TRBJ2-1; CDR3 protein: CASSRFLAGGGEQFF; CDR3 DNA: TGTGCCAGCAGCCGCTTTTTAGCGGGGGGGGGTGAGCAGTTCTTC
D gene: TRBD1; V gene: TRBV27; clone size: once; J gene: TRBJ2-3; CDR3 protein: CASRRTGSTDTQYF; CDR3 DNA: TGTGCCAGCAGGAGGACAGGATCGACAGATACGCAGTATTTT
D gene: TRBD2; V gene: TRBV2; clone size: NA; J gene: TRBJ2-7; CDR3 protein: CASGGDGLRAYEQYF; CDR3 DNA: TGTGCCAGCGGGGGGGACGGTTTAAGGGCCTACGAGCAGTACTTC
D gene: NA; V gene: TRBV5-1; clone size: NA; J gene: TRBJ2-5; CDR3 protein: CASSFQGDETQYF; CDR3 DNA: TGCGCCAGCAGCTTCCAGGGCGATGAGACCCAGTACTTC
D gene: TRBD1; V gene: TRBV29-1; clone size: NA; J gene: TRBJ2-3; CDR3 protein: CSVIPGTAPDTQYF; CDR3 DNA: TGCAGCGTTATCCCCGGGACAGCCCCAGATACGCAGTATTTT
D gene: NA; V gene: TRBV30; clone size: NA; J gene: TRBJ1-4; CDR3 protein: CAWSRGANEKLFF; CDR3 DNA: TGTGCCTGGAGTCGGGGTGCTAATGAAAAACTGTTTTTT
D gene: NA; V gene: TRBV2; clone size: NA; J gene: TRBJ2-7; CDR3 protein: CASSEAWGTYEQYF; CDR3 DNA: TGTGCCAGCAGTGAAGCGTGGGGCACCTACGAGCAGTACTTC
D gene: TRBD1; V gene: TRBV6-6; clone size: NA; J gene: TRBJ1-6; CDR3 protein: CASSRGQGGDNNSPLHF; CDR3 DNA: TGTGCCAGCAGTCGGGGACAGGGGGGGGATAATAATTCACCCCTCCACTTT
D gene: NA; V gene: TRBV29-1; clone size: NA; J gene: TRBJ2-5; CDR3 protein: CSFLLLFSGVKKETQYF; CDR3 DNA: TGCAGCTTCCTTCTTTTGTTCTCAGGGGTGAAAAAAGAGACCCAGTACTTC
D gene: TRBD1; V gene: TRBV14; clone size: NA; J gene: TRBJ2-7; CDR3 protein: CASSQDSGTGDFGQSYEQYF; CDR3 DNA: TGTGCCAGCAGCCAAGATTCCGGGACAGGGGATTTTGGGCAATCCTACGAGCAGTACTTC